These 30 T cell receptor beta chains came from one sample sequenced in a study of blood T cell repertoires in COVID-19. Assay: immunoSEQ multiplex PCR; the TCRdb copy retains only in-frame clones and omits some. The repertoire holds roughly 100,000 clones, with 70% to 85% as singletons. The sample comprised peripheral blood. These receptors were collected from an elderly woman with active or convalescent COVID-19.

This chain uses TRBV29-1 with TRBJ1-3; D ambiguous. Germline V gives CDR1 SQVTM, CDR2 ANQGSEA. Trimming took 4 bases from V and 4 from J, leaving 17 bases between them. This CDR3 region has 15 residues. The CDR3 loop is CSVVDFREWGNTIYF. CDR3 bases: TGCAGCGTTGTAGATTTCCGCGAATGGGGAAACACCATATATTTT.

The chain links TRBV7-2 to TRBJ2-5; 10 bases line up with TRBD2. This CDR3 is built from 13 residues. Germline V CDR1 and CDR2: SGHTA, FQGNSA. V shed 11 bases, J shed 5 bases, and the junction held 8 bases outside the gene matches. The CDR3 nucleotides read TGTGCCGAAGCGGGAGGGCCTCGGGAGACCCAGTACTTC. It encodes CAEAGGPRETQYF.

The chain is built from TRBV5-1 and TRBJ1-2; D not resolved. The germline V gene has CDR1 SGHRS and CDR2 YFSETQ. This CDR3 comprises 14 residues. Trimming removed 0 bases at V and 5 bases at J, with 11 bases between. The CDR3 loop reads CASSLVSGRYGYTF. The CDR3 bases are TGCGCCAGCAGCTTGGTGTCGGGGAGGTATGGCTACACCTTC.

The chain employs TRBV28 and TRBJ1-5, with D tentatively TRBD1 (6 bases). The CDR3 contains 14 residues. Per the germline V gene, CDR1 is MDHEN and CDR2 is SYDVKM. Deletions cut 2 bases from V and 6 bases from J, with 11 bases between. Here the CDR3 reads CASSLSGRGQPQHF. The CDR3 DNA reads TGTGCCAGCAGTTTAAGCGGCAGGGGTCAGCCCCAGCATTTT. The whole variable domain, filled in from reference TRBV28 and TRBJ1-5, reads DVKVTQSSRYLVKRTGEKVFLECVQDMDHENMFWYRQDPGLGLRLIYFSYDVKMKEKGDIPEGYSVSREKKERFSLILESASTNQTSMYLCASSLSGRGQPQHFGDGTRLSIL.

Written as DNA, the CDR3 is TGTGCCAGCAGCTTGGACGGGACTAGCCGCTACAATGAGCAGTTCTTC. It encodes CASSLDGTSRYNEQFF. The chain carries TRBV5-4 and TRBJ2-1, with 9 bases aligning to TRBD2. V was clipped by 0 bases and J by 3 bases; unmatched bases: 4. This CDR3 is 16 amino acids long. The V gene's germline CDR1 is SGHNT and CDR2 YYREEE (reference sequence).

The chain employs TRBV7-2 and TRBJ2-7; 10 nucleotides match TRBD1. The CDR3 has 15 residues. V lost 5 bases to trimming and J lost 4 bases; unmatched junction nucleotides: 8. From germline, CDR1 is SGHTA and CDR2 FQGNSA. In nucleotides, the CDR3 is TGTGCCAGCAGCCCTCCGGGACAGGGGCGTTACGAGCAGTACTTC. Residues: CASSPPGQGRYEQYF.

This chain connects TRBV18 to TRBJ1-2; the match to TRBD1 covers 8 bases. Germline V gene sequence: CDR1 KGHSH, CDR2 LQKENI. CDR3 length: 16 residues. Unmatched junction bases numbered 16, after V lost 6 bases and J lost 7 bases. The DNA for the CDR3 is TGTGCCAGCTCCCAGGGGTCAGGGGGCGGCCACGGTGGCTACACCTTC. As protein: CASSQGSGGGHGGYTF.

Only a few counts were recorded for this clone. The chain employs TRBV11-2 and TRBJ2-3; TRBD1 matches at 8 bases. Trimming at V came to 4 bases and at J to 4 bases, leaving 7 bases not matched to a gene. The CDR3 runs to 15 residues. CDR1 is SGHAT, CDR2 FQNNGV, per germline. The CDR3: CASSYRQGSSDTQYF. As DNA, the CDR3 is TGTGCCAGCAGCTACAGACAGGGGAGTTCAGATACGCAGTATTTT.

For this clone: At the DNA level, this CDR3 is encoded by other sequences in the same sample as well. The rearrangement uses TRBV7-9 and TRBJ2-7; TRBD1 matches 7 bases. The CDR3 extends over 14 amino acids. V was pared by 1 base and J by 2 bases, with 2 bases of the junction left unmatched. Germline V lookup: CDR1 SEHNR, CDR2 FQNEAQ (reference sequence). The CDR3 DNA reads as TGTGCCAGCAGCTTAGGGCAGGGGGCCTACGAGCAGTACTTC. Translating gives CASSLGQGAYEQYF.

This clone occurred once. This rearrangement joins TRBV5-1 to TRBJ1-1; TRBD1 is a possible D gene (5 bases). The germline CDR1 and CDR2 sequences are SGHRS and YFSETQ. CDR3 length equals 16 residues. Trimming cost V 2 bases and J 0 bases, with 14 bases left between them. The chain's CDR3 is CASSFETVKMNTEAFF. CDR3 bases: TGCGCCAGCAGCTTTGAGACAGTTAAAATGAACACTGAAGCTTTCTTT.

V and J are TRBV27 and TRBJ1-2; a possible D gene is TRBD1 (6 bases). With 6 bases removed from V and 5 bases from J, the gap between germline ends came to 10 bases. The CDR3 length is 12 residues. The germline V gene encodes CDR1 MNHEY and CDR2 SMNVEV (reference sequence). The CDR3 coding sequence is TGTGCCAGCAGCCCACAGGGATATGGCTACACCTTC. This translates into CASSPQGYGYTF.

This clone was recorded only once. The chain joins TRBV5-4 to TRBJ2-3; 8 bases agree with TRBD2. Unmatched junction bases numbered 8, after V lost 9 bases and J lost 2 bases. This CDR3 has 14 residues. CDR1 SGHNT and CDR2 YYREEE come from the germline V gene (reference sequence). The CDR3 sequence: CANSRGGFTDTQYF. CDR3 nucleotide sequence: TGTGCCAACAGTCGGGGGGGGTTCACAGATACGCAGTATTTT.

CDR3 nucleotide sequence: TGTGCCAGCAGCCCGGACAGAGGTTACGAGCAGTACTTC. This codes for CASSPDRGYEQYF. The chain has TRBV14 and TRBJ2-7; D might be TRBD1 (6 bases). Trimming stripped 4 bases from V and 4 bases from J, with 11 bases between. Germline loops: CDR1 SGHDN, CDR2 FVKESK. This CDR3 comprises 13 residues.

The CDR3 DNA is TGTGCCAGCAGCAAACCGGGACTAGCCATCTACGAGCAGTACTTC. Its translation is CASSKPGLAIYEQYF. The chain links TRBV5-6 to TRBJ2-7; 9 positions match TRBD2. The CDR3 length is 15 residues. The ends lost 4 bases at V and 3 bases at J; junction bases unmatched: 8. Germline CDR1 is SGHDT and CDR2 is YYEEEE.

This clone was counted only a few times. The chain carries TRBV27 and TRBJ1-4, with D perhaps TRBD1 (5 bases). Germline assignment: CDR1 MNHEY and CDR2 SMNVEV (reference sequence). The CDR3 is 16 residues long. V shed 6 bases and J shed 2 bases, with 16 bases lying between them. CDR3 nucleotide sequence: TGTGCCAGCAGCCCGTTAATTGGGGCTACTAATGAAAAACTGTTTTTT. It translates to CASSPLIGATNEKLFF.

Only one count was recorded for this clone. The chain's CDR3 is CASSVGPLNEKLFF. CDR3 coding DNA: TGTGCCAGCAGCGTGGGGCCCCTTAATGAAAAACTGTTTTTT. This sequence joins TRBV5-5 and TRBJ1-4; D may be TRBD1 (5 bases). The CDR3 spans 14 residues. In germline, CDR1 is SGHKS, CDR2 YYEKEE (reference sequence). V was clipped by 4 bases and J by 4 bases, with 11 bases between them.

This clone was seen just once. This chain connects TRBV30 to TRBJ1-4; D is uncertain. Germline loops: CDR1 GTSNPN, CDR2 SVGIG (reference sequence). V lost 4 bases to trimming and J lost 0 bases, with 12 bases between them. This CDR3 spans 15 amino acids. The CDR3 DNA reads as TGTGCCTGGACACAGAAAAGGACAACTAATGAAAAACTGTTTTTT. Protein: CAWTQKRTTNEKLFF.

This chain joins TRBV6-5 and TRBJ2-3; D is unclear. CDR1 MNHEY and CDR2 SVGAGI come from the germline V gene. Trimming pared 2 bases from V and 9 bases from J, leaving 18 bases between. The CDR3 covers 15 residues. CDR3 protein: CASSYGQAIGYTQYF. CDR3 coding DNA: TGTGCCAGCAGTTACGGGCAAGCCATTGGATACACGCAGTATTTT.

The J gene is TRBJ1-2, the V gene TRBV7-3; no clear D gene. V lost 4 bases to trimming and J lost 7 bases, with 13 bases between them. Germline CDR1 and CDR2: SGHTA and FQGTGA. This CDR3 is 13 amino acids long. The CDR3 region has the DNA TGTGCCAGCAGCTCCCGGGGAGAGCCTGGCTACACCTTC. Protein sequence: CASSSRGEPGYTF.

The V and J genes are TRBV28 and TRBJ1-2, with D possibly TRBD1 on 5 matching bases. Germline V gene data show CDR1 as MDHEN and CDR2 as SYDVKM. The CDR3 runs to 12 residues. The germline V and J ends were trimmed by 6 bases and 8 bases, with 13 bases remaining between them. The CDR3 DNA sequence: TGTGCCAGCAGCTCCGGGACTTGGGGCTACACCTTC. Its protein product is CASSSGTWGYTF.

This clone was picked up a small number of times. The chain is built from TRBV11-3 and TRBJ1-1, with D possibly being TRBD1 (5 bases). V lost 3 bases and J 0 bases, leaving 11 bases between the germline ends. CDR3 size: 15 residues. CDR1 is SGHNT and CDR2 is YENEEA in the germline V gene. The CDR3 region has the DNA TGTGCCAGCAGCTTGGGGGGGGTCATGAACACTGAAGCTTTCTTT. This encodes CASSLGGVMNTEAFF.

The chain combines TRBV30 with TRBJ2-5; 7 bases fit TRBD2. Germline CDR1 is GTSNPN and CDR2 is SVGIG (reference sequence). This CDR3 is built from 14 residues. The trim removed 2 bases at V and 5 bases at J, leaving 8 bases unmatched. This CDR3 reads CAWSLWGGGETQYF. DNA of the CDR3: TGTGCCTGGAGTCTCTGGGGGGGTGGGGAGACCCAGTACTTC.

This clone was observed a few times. The chain is built from TRBV25-1 and TRBJ2-7; D gene ambiguous. Germline CDR1 reads MGHDK; CDR2 reads SYGVNS. The CDR3 totals 17 residues. V gave up 2 bases and J gave up 0 bases, with 17 bases separating them. The DNA of the CDR3 is TGTGCCAGCAGTGAAGGCTCCCGGATGGGCAGCTCCTACGAGCAGTACTTC. This codes for CASSEGSRMGSSYEQYF.

The chain combines TRBV5-4 with TRBJ1-2, with D possibly being TRBD1 (6 bases). Germline CDR1 SGHNT, CDR2 YYREEE (reference sequence). Trimming removed 0 bases from V and 0 bases from J, with 9 bases in between. There are 15 residues in the CDR3. CDR3 sequence reads: CASSLGGTSNYGYTF. DNA of the CDR3: TGTGCCAGCAGCTTGGGAGGGACATCTAACTATGGCTACACCTTC.

This clone has a handful of counts. This sequence joins TRBV4-2 and TRBJ1-2; 8 nucleotides align to TRBD1. J was trimmed by 3 bases and V by 3 bases; bases with no gene match: 15. This CDR3 is 18 amino acids long. Per the germline V gene, CDR1 is LGHNA and CDR2 is YNFKEQ. The DNA of the CDR3 is TGTGCCAGCAGCCAGCCCCGGGACAGGTTTCTGTACGACTATGGCTACACCTTC. It is translated as CASSQPRDRFLYDYGYTF.

The chain carries TRBV7-9 and TRBJ1-1; tentative D call: TRBD1 (6 bases). Germline loops: CDR1 SEHNR, CDR2 FQNEAQ (reference sequence). V was cut by 5 bases and J by 4 bases, with 17 bases left in between. The CDR3 covers 15 residues. The CDR3 DNA reads as TGTGCCAGCAGCGCGACAGGTAGATTAGGCACTGAAGCTTTCTTT. It codes for CASSATGRLGTEAFF. The variable domain in full, with the rest retrieved from reference TRBV7-9 and TRBJ1-1, is DTGVSQNPRHKITKRGQNVTFRCDPISEHNRLYWYRQTLGQGPEFLTYFQNEAQLEKSRLLSDRFSAERPKGSFSTLEIQRTEQGDSAMYLCASSATGRLGTEAFFGQGTRLTVV.

In its sample, this clone was seen a few times. V gene TRBV5-1 combines with J gene TRBJ2-7, with 9 bases that match TRBD1. The CDR3 has 15 residues. J was trimmed by 7 bases and V by 4 bases; bases with no gene match: 12. In germline, CDR1 is SGHRS, CDR2 YFSETQ. The CDR3 DNA is TGCGCCAGCAGCCCTACCGGGACAGGGATAGCGGAGCAGTACTTC. Its translation is CASSPTGTGIAEQYF.

The CDR3 protein is CASSVDAGSEKLFF. The CDR3 nucleotides are TGTGCCAGCAGCGTAGATGCGGGTAGTGAAAAACTGTTTTTT. This rearrangement joins TRBV9 to TRBJ1-4; D is undetermined. Germline V gives CDR1 SGDLS, CDR2 YYNGEE. Deletions cut 0 bases from V and 7 bases from J, with 10 bases between. The CDR3 contains 14 residues.

This chain connects TRBV5-1 to TRBJ2-5; 11 nucleotides match TRBD1. Germline trimming cut 4 bases from V and 5 bases from J; bases unmatched to any gene: 4. Germline CDR1 SGHRS, CDR2 YFSETQ. The CDR3 covers 14 residues. The CDR3 region has the DNA TGCGCCAGCAGCGGGGGACAGGGGGTCGAGACCCAGTACTTC. Its protein is CASSGGQGVETQYF.

About this clone: Other nucleotide sequences in the sample specify the same CDR3. The chain links TRBV27 to TRBJ1-2, with 7 bases matching TRBD1. The CDR3 loop spans 14 amino acids. Germline V CDR1 and CDR2: MNHEY, SMNVEV (reference sequence). Trimming took 4 bases from V and 2 from J; bases not matched to a gene: 4. The CDR3 DNA reads TGTGCCAGCAGTTCAGGGGGTCGAAACTATGGCTACACCTTC. It translates to CASSSGGRNYGYTF.